A selection of T cell receptor beta chains follows, all from one sample in a study of CD8+ T cells in alopecia areata. Measured with immunoSEQ multiplex PCR; TCRdb has only the in-frame clones, and not every one. This sample has 150,000 or so clones, with about 89% found just once. Material: CD8+ T cells sorted from blood, obtained at week 0. The receptors shown here come from a human donor with alopecia areata. Both conserved end residues are part of each CDR3. Fields, in order: J gene, V gene, clone size, D gene, CDR3 DNA, CDR3 protein. D genes are given only for firm matches. Some rows have no size entry. The others give once, few or many, or a class for an expanded clone.

TRBJ2-7,TRBV14,NA,NA,TGTGCCAGCAGCCTAGGGGGTAGATCCTACGAGCAGTACTTC,CASSLGGRSYEQYF
TRBJ2-7,TRBV5-1,NA,NA,TGCGCCAGCAGCCCCGGGACCTACGAGCAGTACTTC,CASSPGTYEQYF
TRBJ2-7,TRBV9,NA,TRBD1,TGTGCCAGCAGCTCCGCGGGACAGGGCCCCTACGAGCAGTACTTC,CASSSAGQGPYEQYF
TRBJ2-1,TRBV30,once,NA,TGTGCCTGGAGTCCCGAGATACGGGAGAATGAGCAGTTCTTC,CAWSPEIRENEQFF
TRBJ2-5,TRBV2,NA,TRBD2,TGTGCCAGCAGTGGGAAACTAGCGGGGGTTGCCCTCCAAGAGACCCAGTACTTC,CASSGKLAGVALQETQYF
TRBJ2-2,TRBV9,NA,NA,TGTGCCAGCAGCGTAGGAACCGGGGAGCTGTTTTTT,CASSVGTGELFF
TRBJ2-3,TRBV29-1,NA,NA,TGCAGCGTTGAAGGGGTCTCCCAAGATACGCAGTATTTT,CSVEGVSQDTQYF
TRBJ2-7,TRBV6-5,NA,NA,TGTGCCAGCAGTTACTCCAAGACACCAACCTACGAGCAGTACTTC,CASSYSKTPTYEQYF
TRBJ2-2,TRBV6-5,NA,NA,TGTGCCGTGTGGGGGTCCGGGGAGCTGTTTTTT,CAVWGSGELFF
TRBJ2-3,TRBV5-4,NA,TRBD2,TGTGCCAGCAGCGGTACTAGCGGGGAATCAGATACGCAGTATTTT,CASSGTSGESDTQYF
TRBJ1-1,TRBV9,NA,NA,TGTGCCAGCAGCGTCGGGTCGGGCACTGAAGCTTTCTTT,CASSVGSGTEAFF
TRBJ2-7,TRBV7-9,NA,TRBD1,TGTGCCAGCAGCGACACAGGGGTTATTGGCGAGCAGTACTTC,CASSDTGVIGEQYF
TRBJ2-1,TRBV7-9,once,NA,TGTGCCAGCAGCTTATCCTTCTACAATGAGCAGTTCTTC,CASSLSFYNEQFF
TRBJ2-7,TRBV7-9,few,NA,TGTGCCAGCACCGGGGCCTACGAGCAGTACTTC,CASTGAYEQYF
TRBJ2-1,TRBV29-1,NA,TRBD2,TGCAGCGTCCCAACTAGCGGGGACACCTCCTACAATGAGCAGTTCTTC,CSVPTSGDTSYNEQFF
TRBJ2-7,TRBV27,NA,TRBD1,TGTGCCAGCAGCGCCGGGGACAGCCGCTACGAGCAGTACTTC,CASSAGDSRYEQYF
TRBJ2-7,TRBV2,NA,TRBD1,TGTGCCAGCGCCGACAGGGGAGCCACGGGCGAGCAGTACTTC,CASADRGATGEQYF
TRBJ2-7,TRBV2,NA,NA,TGTGCCAGCAGTGACCCAGAGACCTACGAGCAGTACTTC,CASSDPETYEQYF
TRBJ1-1,TRBV27,NA,NA,TGTGCCAGCCGAATTGGACGAGGGGGGAGGTACAAAGGCAAGCTGACCACTGAAGCTTTCTTT,CASRIGRGGRYKGKLTTEAFF
TRBJ2-3,TRBV19,NA,TRBD1,TGTGCCAGTAGTAGAGACAGGGGGCAAACAGATACGCAGTATTTT,CASSRDRGQTDTQYF
TRBJ2-6,TRBV30,NA,NA,TGTGCCTTAGACAGTGCAGGGGCCAACGTCCTGACTTTC,CALDSAGANVLTF
TRBJ2-5,TRBV20-1,NA,NA,TGCAGTGCTAGAGCTGAGACCCAGTACTTC,CSARAETQYF
TRBJ2-1,TRBV10-1,few,NA,TGCGCCAGCAGCCGGGACTTTTCCTCCTACAATGAGCAGTTCTTC,CASSRDFSSYNEQFF
TRBJ1-3,TRBV27,once,TRBD1,TGTGCCAGCAGTTCGACAGGGTCTGGAAACACCATATATTTT,CASSSTGSGNTIYF
TRBJ2-7,TRBV4-1,NA,NA,TGCGCCAGCAGCCAAGATCATAAAGGGGGCTCCTACGAGCAGTACTTC,CASSQDHKGGSYEQYF
TRBJ1-2,TRBV5-1,NA,TRBD1,TGCGCCAGCAGCGCCCTTCTTAGGACAGGGTATGGCTACACCTTC,CASSALLRTGYGYTF
TRBJ2-1,TRBV27,NA,NA,TGTGCCAGCAGTTTTGGGGGGGCGGATGAGCAGTTCTTC,CASSFGGADEQFF
TRBJ2-3,TRBV14,NA,NA,TGTGCCAGCAGCCAGGAGTTTCTCACTGGAACGCAGTATTTT,CASSQEFLTGTQYF